The clone carrying this TCR beta chain was seen only a few times. This sample was taken from a study of cytotoxic CD8 clonotypes in ibrutinib-treated CLL. TCRdb's copy holds only in-frame clones and misses some; the assay was immunoSEQ multiplex PCR. The table lists 40,000 or so clones, roughly three quarters of them singletons, with roughly 12% in the top ten. Germline V lookup: CDR1 MNHNS, CDR2 SASEGT. The germline V and J ends were trimmed by 5 bases and 4 bases, with 12 bases remaining between them. This CDR3 has 13 amino acids. Here the sequenced sample was PBMCs, taken after 12 months of ibrutinib treatment. The TCR was taken from a human donor with chronic lymphocytic leukemia. The chain carries TRBV6-1 and TRBJ2-7; tentative D call: TRBD1 (6 bases). The CDR3 region is CASSKGQSYEQYF. CDR3 in DNA: TGTGCCAGCAGTAAAGGACAGTCATACGAGCAGTACTTC.